This passage covers 26 T cell receptor beta chains from one sample sequenced in a study of cytomegalovirus exposure and HLA in healthy donors. PCR employed 60 Vbeta and 13 Jbeta primers. Some clones are missing from TCRdb's copy, which holds only in-frame ones; the method was immunoSEQ multiplex PCR. The sample shows approximately 160,000 clones, just over 75% of them seen only once. Material for sequencing was PBMCs. These receptor sequences come from a man aged 40-49 years in good health and CMV-seronegative.

Only one count was recorded for this clone. The chain couples TRBV28 to TRBJ1-2; 8 nucleotides match TRBD1. The CDR3 is 15 residues long. Germline trimming cut 7 bases from V and 8 bases from J; bases unmatched to any gene: 15. Germline lookup yields CDR1 MDHEN and CDR2 SYDVKM. CDR3 residues: CASISNPQGAKGYTF. CDR3 bases: TGTGCCAGCATATCTAATCCTCAGGGGGCTAAGGGCTACACCTTC.

V is TRBV10-3 and J is TRBJ2-2, with 12 bases identical to TRBD1. The CDR3 sequence is 14 residues long. Losses at the gene ends were 6 bases for V and 6 bases for J; bases not matched to a gene: 2. The germline gives CDR1 ENHRY, CDR2 SYGVKD. The CDR3 here is CAISGTGGSGELFF. In DNA form, the CDR3 reads TGTGCCATCAGCGGGACAGGGGGCTCCGGGGAGCTGTTTTTT.

About this clone: The junction and the germline gene differ at one end; a read error may be behind it. The rearrangement links TRBV6-5 to TRBJ2-7; no clear D gene. CDR3 length: 11 residues. CDR1 is MNHEY and CDR2 is SVGAGI in the germline V gene. The CDR3 DNA follows: TGTGCCAGCAGTTACTCCGACGAGCAGTACTTC. Its protein product is CASSYSDEQYF.

The V gene is TRBV27, the J gene TRBJ1-1; 7 positions match TRBD1. V trimming: 4 bases; J trimming: 2 bases; junction bases outside the gene matches: 4. Germline CDR1 and CDR2: MNHEY and SMNVEV (reference sequence). This CDR3 has 14 residues. CDR3 in amino acids: CASSYNRGNTEAFF. CDR3 DNA sequence: TGTGCCAGCAGTTATAACAGGGGAAACACTGAAGCTTTCTTT.

This clone was seen only a few times. The chain is built from TRBV30 and TRBJ1-1; 7 nucleotides agree with TRBD1. Trimming took 4 bases from V and 4 from J; bases not matched to a gene: 9. This CDR3 region has 14 residues. Germline CDR1 is GTSNPN and CDR2 is SVGIG (reference sequence). The CDR3 spells CAWTEDREGTEAFF. As DNA, the CDR3 is TGTGCCTGGACCGAAGACAGGGAAGGCACTGAAGCTTTCTTT. Looking up the rest from reference TRBV30 and TRBJ1-1 gives the full variable domain: SQTIHQWPATLVQPVGSPLSLECTVEGTSNPNLYWYRQAAGRGLQLLFYSVGIGQISSEVPQNLSASRPQDRQFILSSKKLLLSDSGFYLCAWTEDREGTEAFFGQGTRLTVV.

The CDR3: CATSPRTDYNEQFF. CDR3 nucleotides: TGTGCCACCTCTCCCAGGACAGACTACAATGAGCAGTTCTTC. This sequence joins TRBV6-6 and TRBJ2-1, with a tentative D call TRBD1 (6 bases). Trimming shortened V by 10 bases and J by 3 bases, and 16 bases separated the two germline ends. This CDR3 has 14 residues. The germline gives CDR1 MNHNY, CDR2 SVGAGI (reference sequence).

This CDR3 is CAWNSPSGGPLHTQYF. The CDR3 region has the DNA TGTGCCTGGAACTCCCCTAGCGGGGGTCCCTTACATACGCAGTATTTT. The V call is TRBV30, the J call TRBJ2-3; the match to TRBD2 covers 10 bases. CDR3 length equals 16 residues. Germline loops: CDR1 GTSNPN, CDR2 SVGIG (reference sequence). With V trimmed by 4 bases and J by 7 bases, 14 bases remained unmatched.

V and J are TRBV5-1 and TRBJ2-1, with 10 nucleotides matching TRBD2. This CDR3 comprises 15 residues. The germline gives CDR1 SGHRS, CDR2 YFSETQ. V lost 4 bases to trimming and J lost 4 bases; unmatched junction nucleotides: 5. This CDR3 is CASSQTSGFYNEQFF. DNA of the CDR3: TGCGCCAGCAGCCAGACTAGCGGGTTTTACAATGAGCAGTTCTTC.

The chain recombines TRBV7-3 with TRBJ2-2; 10 bases line up with TRBD2. Trimming removed 1 base from V and 5 bases from J; junction bases left unmatched: 4. Germline loops: CDR1 SGHTA, CDR2 FQGTGA. The CDR3 totals 16 residues. CDR3 protein: CASSLRSSGSTGELFF. The CDR3 DNA reads TGTGCCAGCAGCTTAAGGTCTAGCGGGAGTACCGGGGAGCTGTTTTTT. The full variable domain, with the rest looked up from reference TRBV7-3 and TRBJ2-2, is GAGVSQTPSNKVTEKGKYVELRCDPISGHTALYWYRQSLGQGPEFLIYFQGTGAADDSGLPNDRFFAVRPEGSVSTLKIQRTERGDSAVYLCASSLRSSGSTGELFFGEGSRLTVL.

This sequence joins TRBV30 and TRBJ1-4, with D hard to call. CDR1 and CDR2 (germline): GTSNPN, SVGIG (reference sequence). V shed 0 bases and J shed 0 bases, with 8 bases lying between them. The CDR3 runs 15 residues. CDR3 sequence reads: CAWSVGVATNEKLFF. DNA for the CDR3: TGTGCCTGGAGTGTGGGCGTCGCAACTAATGAAAAACTGTTTTTT. Full variable domain (missing parts from reference TRBV30 and TRBJ1-4): SQTIHQWPATLVQPVGSPLSLECTVEGTSNPNLYWYRQAAGRGLQLLFYSVGIGQISSEVPQNLSASRPQDRQFILSSKKLLLSDSGFYLCAWSVGVATNEKLFFGSGTQLSVL.

The J gene is TRBJ2-7, the V gene TRBV28, with D perhaps TRBD2 (5 bases). The V gene lost 1 base and the J gene lost 0 bases, with 10 bases spanning the gap. Germline V gene lookup returns CDR1 MDHEN and CDR2 SYDVKM. The CDR3 is 15 residues long. In DNA, the CDR3 is TGTGCCAGCAGTTTATATCGGGATTACTCCTACGAGCAGTACTTC. This gives the protein CASSLYRDYSYEQYF.

V gene TRBV7-8 combines with J gene TRBJ2-7, with a tentative D call TRBD1 (6 bases). Germline CDR1 reads SGHVS; CDR2 reads FQNEAQ. This CDR3 comprises 11 residues. Trimming removed 11 bases at V and 3 bases at J, with 11 bases between. Here the CDR3 DNA reads TGTGCCTCGCAGGGGAGCTACGAGCAGTACGTC. The encoded protein is CASQGSYEQYV.

The CDR3 here is CASTRQAGRGTGELFF. As DNA, the CDR3 is TGTGCCAGTACGCGCCAGGCAGGTCGGGGCACCGGGGAGCTGTTTTTT. The chain is built from TRBV19 and TRBJ2-2; TRBD2 is a possible D gene (5 bases). The germline V gene encodes CDR1 LNHDA and CDR2 SQIVND (reference sequence). The CDR3 consists of 16 residues. With 7 bases removed from V and 4 bases from J, the gap between germline ends came to 19 bases. Using reference TRBV19 and TRBJ2-2 for the parts outside the CDR3, the full variable domain is DGGITQSPKYLFRKEGQNVTLSCEQNLNHDAMYWYRQDPGQGLRLIYYSQIVNDFQKGDIAEGYSVSREKKESFPLTVTSAQKNPTAFYLCASTRQAGRGTGELFFGEGSRLTVL.

V usage is TRBV19 and J usage is TRBJ1-1; a weak D match, TRBD1 (6 bases). Germline CDR1 and CDR2: LNHDA and SQIVND (reference sequence). This CDR3 contains 15 residues. V shed 3 bases and J shed 7 bases, with 18 bases lying between them. Written as DNA, the CDR3 is TGTGCCAGTAGTATGACAGGACTCGGAGGAGGTGAAGCTTTCTTT. This gives the protein CASSMTGLGGGEAFF.

Here the CDR3 reads CASSGTSEETQYF. The CDR3 DNA sequence: TGCGCCAGCAGCGGGACTAGCGAGGAGACCCAGTACTTC. This chain links TRBV5-1 with TRBJ2-5, with 10 bases that match TRBD2. With V trimmed by 4 bases and J by 5 bases, 2 bases remained unmatched. The CDR3 has 13 amino acids. Germline CDR1 is SGHRS and CDR2 is YFSETQ.

J is TRBJ1-2 and V is TRBV6-1; D is ambiguous. Deletions cut 2 bases from V and 2 bases from J, with 6 bases between. CDR1 MNHNS and CDR2 SASEGT come from the germline V gene. The CDR3 has 13 residues. This chain's CDR3 is CASSENINYGYTF. CDR3 sequence (DNA): TGTGCCAGCAGTGAAAACATAAACTATGGCTACACCTTC.

The V call is TRBV7-8, the J call TRBJ2-7; TRBD2 agrees at 9 bases. This CDR3 is built from 15 residues. CDR1 and CDR2 from the germline V gene are SGHVS and FQNEAQ. The V gene end was trimmed by 6 bases and the J gene end by 7 bases; junction bases not matched to a gene: 13. The CDR3 region is CASSPRPGLAIEQYV. The CDR3 nucleotides read TGTGCCAGCAGTCCCCGGCCAGGACTAGCGATTGAGCAGTACGTC.

This clone has more than one count but fewer than ten. V usage is TRBV27 and J usage is TRBJ1-1, with 8 bases identical to TRBD1. The CDR3 loop spans 14 amino acids. CDR1 is MNHEY, CDR2 SMNVEV, per germline (reference sequence). V gave up 6 bases and J gave up 2 bases; unmatched junction bases: 5. The CDR3 is CASRQGAGNTEAFF. In DNA form, the CDR3 reads TGTGCCAGCAGGCAGGGGGCTGGAAACACTGAAGCTTTCTTT.

This clone has more than one count but fewer than ten. The rearrangement uses TRBV7-2 and TRBJ2-2; D might be TRBD2 (6 bases). V was pared by 3 bases and J by 3 bases, with 14 bases between. The CDR3 runs to 16 residues. CDR1 and CDR2 from the germline V gene are SGHTA and FQGNSA. The CDR3 loop is CASSFEGGIDTGELFF. Written as DNA, the CDR3 is TGTGCCAGCAGCTTTGAGGGCGGGATCGACACCGGGGAGCTGTTTTTT.

The J gene is TRBJ2-7, the V gene TRBV6-5; D not certain. CDR1 is MNHEY and CDR2 is SVGAGI in the germline V gene. The CDR3 is made up of 13 amino acids. V shed 0 bases and J shed 3 bases, with 6 bases lying between them. CDR3 in DNA: TGTGCCAGCAGTTACTCTCTACTCTACGAGCAGTACTTC. As protein: CASSYSLLYEQYF.

This chain uses TRBV6-1 with TRBJ1-1, with a weak D call TRBD1 (5 bases). The ends were cut back, 2 bases at V and 6 bases at J, with 16 bases in the middle. The CDR3 is 15 residues long. From germline, CDR1 is MNHNS and CDR2 SASEGT. CDR3 nucleotides: TGTGCCAGCAGTGAACTCGGACAAGGTTTGCCTGAAGCTTTCTTT. It encodes CASSELGQGLPEAFF.

V is TRBV19 and J is TRBJ2-2; D remains unclear. Germline CDR1 is LNHDA and CDR2 is SQIVND (reference sequence). This CDR3 is built from 13 residues. V was trimmed by 3 bases and J by 7 bases, leaving 9 bases between them. CDR3 region: CASSILYNGELFF. The CDR3 DNA is TGTGCCAGTAGTATCCTGTACAACGGGGAGCTGTTTTTT.

In this sample, this clone turned up a few times. The chain joins TRBV6-1 to TRBJ1-1, with 9 bases aligning to TRBD1. Germline CDR1 MNHNS, CDR2 SASEGT. The V segment lost 6 bases and the J segment 8 bases; nucleotides outside the gene matches: 10. This CDR3 comprises 14 residues. CDR3: CASRETGGPLEAFF. The DNA of the CDR3 is TGTGCCAGCAGGGAGACAGGGGGACCTTTGGAAGCTTTCTTT.

V and J are TRBV7-6 and TRBJ2-7; perhaps TRBD1 as D (6 bases). This CDR3 is 13 amino acids long. Germline loops: CDR1 SGHVS, CDR2 FNYEAQ. Trimming took off 6 bases at V and 0 bases at J, with 9 bases between the two ends. The chain's CDR3 is CASSGDTSYEQYF. CDR3 nucleotides: TGTGCCAGCAGTGGGGACACCTCCTACGAGCAGTACTTC. Using reference TRBV7-6 and TRBJ2-7 for the parts outside the CDR3, the full variable domain is GAGVSQSPRYKVTKRGQDVALRCDPISGHVSLYWYRQALGQGPEFLTYFNYEAQQDKSGLPNDRFSAERPEGSISTLTIQRTEQRDSAMYRCASSGDTSYEQYFGPGTRLTVT.

This clone was detected only once. The gene calls are TRBV9 and TRBJ2-3; perhaps TRBD2 as D (6 bases). This CDR3 region has 15 residues. Germline CDR1 is SGDLS and CDR2 is YYNGEE. Trimming left V 3 bases short and J 0 bases short, with 11 bases between. The CDR3 protein is CASSAEGTSTDTQYF. The CDR3 DNA reads as TGTGCCAGCAGCGCGGAAGGGACTAGCACAGATACGCAGTATTTT.

The rearrangement uses TRBV19 and TRBJ1-1, with D possibly TRBD1 on 5 matching bases. The CDR3 is 15 residues long. CDR1 and CDR2 from the germline V gene are LNHDA and SQIVND (reference sequence). The V and J ends lost 6 bases and 1 base respectively, with 15 bases between them. CDR3 in DNA: TGTGCCAGTAGAATATCCGGGACTGCGAACACTGAAGCTTTCTTT. As protein: CASRISGTANTEAFF.